The clone carrying this T cell receptor (beta chain) occurred many times. Its antigen is still unknown. Graves' hyperthyroidism showing no ophthalmopathy progression within 18 months was considered stable. The TCR beta CDR3 regions underwent amplification using RNA transcripts as the source. First-round RT-PCR targeting the TCR CDR3 was performed with the HTBI primer set. Via MiXCR, TCRdb re-called the multiplex PCR reads, giving one row per CDR3 protein. The repertoire includes hundreds of thousands of distinct CDR3 sequences, about 35% of them detected once, and approximately 31% sits in the top ten. The sample is drawn from a study of T cells in Graves' hyperthyroidism and ophthalmopathy. Overall study context: The initial diagnosis was the point when peripheral blood was collected, ahead of any treatment.

Findings and caveats of the study: Ophthalmopathy stood apart from stable hyperthyroidism in a 13 V-J model. The model made its ophthalmopathy prediction, and onset followed a median 6.5 months later.

V lost 8 bases and J lost 7; bases outside the gene matches: 6. This CDR3 contains 14 residues. Germline V gives CDR1 LNHDA, CDR2 SQIVND (reference sequence). The sequence came from a woman aged 40 to 50 with Graves' hyperthyroidism. The chain has TRBV19 and TRBJ1-6; 9 nucleotides match TRBD1. The sample was blood. The CDR3 DNA sequence: TGTGCCAGTGGAAACGGACAGGGGAATTCACCCCTCCACTTT. Residues: CASGNGQGNSPLHF.